The 17 T cell receptor beta chains below come from one sample, sequenced in a study of post-analysis software for immune sequencing data. Points from the study as a whole: Roughly 5 TRBV segments, including TRBV5-6, TRBV5-1 and TRBV20-1, were more frequent in patients than controls.

These TCRs' antigens remain unknown. TCR beta libraries were prepared from cDNA with unique molecular identifiers. TCRdb processed the PCR reads anew with MiXCR; each CDR3 protein has one entry. The sample consists of about 760,000 distinct CDR3 sequences, about 32% of them appearing once. Sample: blood. The receptors originated from a girl aged 10 to 17 with multiple sclerosis.

In its sample, this clonotype was seen a few times. The V gene is TRBV11-2, the J gene TRBJ2-3; maybe TRBD1 (6 bases). This CDR3 is built from 11 residues. Germline V gives CDR1 SGHAT, CDR2 FQNNGV. The V gene lost 8 bases and the J gene lost 6 bases, with 9 bases spanning the gap. In DNA form, the CDR3 reads TGTGCCAGCCAGAGGGGGGATACGCAGTATTTT. Translating it yields CASQRGDTQYF.

The chain recombines TRBV29-1 with TRBJ2-1; maybe TRBD1 (5 bases). The V gene's germline CDR1 is SQVTM and CDR2 ANQGSEA. The CDR3 totals 17 residues. Trimming took off 0 bases at V and 0 bases at J, with 15 bases between the two ends. CDR3 coding DNA: TGCAGCGTTGAAGATCAGGGCAGAGGCAGCTCCTACAATGAGCAGTTCTTC. It is translated as CSVEDQGRGSSYNEQFF.

This clonotype came up a few times. CDR3 amino acids: CAGRDRGRRGYTF. The CDR3 DNA follows: TGTGCCGGCCGGGACAGGGGGCGTCGTGGCTACACCTTC. This sequence joins TRBV2 and TRBJ1-2; 12 nucleotides agree with TRBD1. Germline assignment: CDR1 SNHLY and CDR2 FYNNEI. The CDR3 covers 13 residues. V gave up 11 bases and J gave up 7 bases; unmatched junction bases: 8.

This clonotype has a count of ten or more. The genes are TRBV10-3 and TRBJ2-1, with TRBD2 matching over 13 bases. The CDR3 is 13 amino acids. The germline gives CDR1 ENHRY, CDR2 SYGVKD. The trim removed 8 bases at V and 5 bases at J, leaving 0 bases unmatched. In DNA form, the CDR3 reads TGTGCCATCGGACTAGCGGGGGACAATGAGCAGTTCTTC. This encodes CAIGLAGDNEQFF.

On this clonotype itself: Possible read error: a much larger clone is one base away. This chain connects TRBV6-5 to TRBJ2-1; TRBD2 might be the D (6 bases). Trimming left V 7 bases short and J 0 bases short, with 16 bases between. Per germline, CDR1 MNHEY and CDR2 SVGAGI. The CDR3 is 16 amino acids. The CDR3 sequence is CASKPPGTSSYNEQFF. The CDR3 bases are TGTGCCAGCAAGCCCCCTGGGACTTCCTCCTACAATGAGCAGTTCTTC.

This clonotype has a count of ten or more. The chain is built from TRBV20-1 and TRBJ2-7; 7 bases map to TRBD2. J gave up 2 bases and V 3 bases, and 1 base lay outside the gene matches. In germline, CDR1 is DFQATT, CDR2 SNEGSKA (reference sequence). There are 12 residues in the CDR3. CDR3 amino acids: CSARGTTYEQYF. CDR3 in DNA: TGCAGTGCTAGGGGGACTACCTACGAGCAGTACTTC.

Details on this clonotype: A much bigger clone sits one base away, suggesting this may be a read error. The chain is built from TRBV4-3 and TRBJ2-3; 8 nucleotides align to TRBD2. The germline gives CDR1 LGHNA, CDR2 YSLEER. The CDR3 consists of 17 residues. V lost 4 bases and J lost 4; bases outside the gene matches: 13. CDR3 loop: CASSREAAGVRSDTQYF. The CDR3 DNA follows: TGCGCCAGCAGCCGAGAAGCAGCGGGAGTCAGGTCAGATACGCAGTATTTT.

The table lists this clonotype with a few counts. The V call is TRBV9, the J call TRBJ2-4; 7 bases align to TRBD2. The J call may be incorrect, as the DNA end agrees better with TRBJ2-7. The CDR3 extends over 15 amino acids. Germline assignment: CDR1 SGDLS and CDR2 YYNGEE. The CDR3 bases are TGTGCCAGCAGCAAGTCTGGGGGAGGGACCTACGAGCAGTACTTC. This sequence encodes CASSKSGGGTYEQYF.

The chain is built from TRBV11-1 and TRBJ2-1; D ambiguous. V lost 0 bases to trimming and J lost 15 bases, with 18 bases between them. The CDR3 consists of 14 residues. Germline CDR1 is SGHAT and CDR2 is FQDESV (reference sequence). The CDR3 DNA reads as TGTGCCAGCAGCTTAGCGCGAACGCCCAGAGATGCGTTCTTC. Protein product: CASSLARTPRDAFF.

The chain joins TRBV2 to TRBJ1-5; D call uncertain. The CDR3 has 15 amino acids. Looked up from germline, CDR1 is SNHLY and CDR2 is FYNNEI. The V end lost 8 bases, the J end lost 0 bases, and 14 bases lay between the germline ends. CDR3 bases: TGTGCCAGCCGCGGCACGGGTTATAGCAATCAGCCCCAGCATTTT. Translation gives CASRGTGYSNQPQHF.

The genes are TRBV6-1 and TRBJ1-2, with TRBD1 identical over 9 bases. The CDR3 is made up of 14 amino acids. Trimming cost V 5 bases and J 6 bases; bases outside gene matches: 7. CDR1 MNHNS and CDR2 SASEGT come from the germline V gene. The CDR3 sequence: CASSPGQGYDGYTF. The CDR3 nucleotides are TGTGCCAGCAGTCCGGGACAGGGTTATGATGGCTACACCTTC.

In its sample, this clonotype was seen many times. This chain uses TRBV7-6 with TRBJ2-1, with 13 nucleotides matching TRBD2. This CDR3 region has 15 residues. CDR1 is SGHVS, CDR2 FNYEAQ, per germline. Germline trimming cut 3 bases from V and 5 bases from J; bases unmatched to any gene: 1. The DNA for the CDR3 is TGTGCCAGCAGCTTGGGACTAGCGGGGCACAATGAGCAGTTCTTC. Translation gives CASSLGLAGHNEQFF.

The chain combines TRBV9 with TRBJ2-5; D assignment may be TRBD1 or TRBD2 (6 bases each). Germline V lookup: CDR1 SGDLS, CDR2 YYNGEE. The CDR3 is 22 amino acids. Trimming took off 4 bases at V and 2 bases at J, with 36 bases between the two ends. The CDR3 sequence: CASSRGILKRVGTKGEQETQYF. The DNA of the CDR3 is TGTGCCAGCAGCCGGGGGATACTGAAACGGGTCGGGACAAAAGGGGAACAAGAGACCCAGTACTTC.

This chain uses TRBV28 with TRBJ1-4; D gene unclear. Germline CDR1 MDHEN, CDR2 SYDVKM. V lost 3 bases to trimming and J lost 8 bases, with 19 bases between them. The CDR3 is made up of 16 amino acids. The CDR3 DNA reads TGTGCCAGCAGTTTCGCAGGTTTCAGCCTTAAGGAAAAACTGTTTTTT. Amino acid sequence: CASSFAGFSLKEKLFF.

The sample holds a few counts of this clonotype. V usage is TRBV9 and J usage is TRBJ1-2; 9 bases line up with TRBD1. The CDR3 sequence is 14 residues long. V was clipped by 4 bases and J by 6 bases; unmatched bases: 7. Germline V CDR1 and CDR2: SGDLS, YYNGEE. CDR3 in amino acids: CASSPRTGVHGYTF. DNA for the CDR3: TGTGCCAGCAGCCCTCGGACAGGGGTACATGGCTACACCTTC.

This clonotype occurred a few times. The V call is TRBV5-6, the J call TRBJ1-2; 12 nucleotides line up with TRBD1. The CDR3 consists of 17 residues. The germline gives CDR1 SGHDT, CDR2 YYEEEE. J gave up 3 bases and V 4 bases, and 10 bases lay outside the gene matches. The CDR3 is CASSHPRDRGRDYGYTF. DNA for the CDR3: TGTGCCAGCAGCCACCCCCGGGACAGGGGGCGCGACTATGGCTACACCTTC.

This clonotype was seen many times. The rearrangement links TRBV4-2 to TRBJ2-3; 10 bases fit TRBD2. V shed 3 bases, J shed 2 bases, and the junction held 5 bases outside the gene matches. The CDR3 has 16 amino acids. Germline V gene lookup returns CDR1 LGHNA and CDR2 YNFKEQ. CDR3 bases: TGTGCCAGCAGCCATCCCGGGACTAGCGCCACAGATACGCAGTATTTT. Protein sequence: CASSHPGTSATDTQYF.